Each of the 28 T cell receptor beta chains below was sequenced from the same sample in a study of blood T cell repertoires in COVID-19. The table came from immunoSEQ multiplex PCR; TCRdb's copy has only in-frame clones and leaves some out. Of 25,000 to 35,000 clones in the sample, approximately 91% are singletons; the top ten hold 9.9%. Sequences were obtained from peripheral blood. The receptors stem from a human donor with active COVID-19. The donor label of this sample is uncertain.

The chain is built from TRBV4-3 and TRBJ2-1; perhaps TRBD2 as D (5 bases). The length of the CDR3 is 15 residues. Germline V gene sequence: CDR1 LGHNA, CDR2 YSLEER. V dropped 7 bases and J dropped 9 bases, with 22 bases sitting between them. The CDR3 DNA follows: TGCGCCAGCACTTTGAGGGCAACTAGTTATGGTGAGCAGTTCTTC. This translates into CASTLRATSYGEQFF.

The sample holds a few counts of this clone. The chain is built from TRBV30 and TRBJ1-3, with D possibly being TRBD1 (5 bases). The V end lost 5 bases, the J end lost 3 bases, and 11 bases lay between the germline ends. Germline assignment: CDR1 GTSNPN and CDR2 SVGIG (reference sequence). This CDR3 has 13 amino acids. The CDR3 is CAWAHQGGNTIYF. Here the CDR3 DNA reads TGTGCCTGGGCGCACCAGGGTGGAAACACCATATATTTT.

The rearrangement uses TRBV4-2 and TRBJ1-4; D unresolved. This CDR3 contains 14 residues. The germline CDR1 and CDR2 sequences are LGHNA and YNFKEQ. Trimming pared 4 bases from V and 7 bases from J, leaving 13 bases between. This CDR3 is CASSPAEGGEKLFF. Here the CDR3 DNA reads TGTGCCAGCAGCCCAGCGGAGGGAGGTGAAAAACTGTTTTTT.

There are a few counts of this clone. V gene TRBV4-3 combines with J gene TRBJ2-3, with D possibly matching TRBD2 (5 bases). Deletions cut 4 bases from V and 2 bases from J, with 19 bases between. The CDR3 runs 17 residues. From germline, CDR1 is LGHNA and CDR2 YSLEER. CDR3: CASSLKVVADYTDTQYF. For the CDR3, the DNA is TGCGCCAGCAGCCTCAAGGTGGTAGCTGACTACACAGATACGCAGTATTTT.

The J gene is TRBJ2-7, the V gene TRBV30, with D tentatively TRBD1 (5 bases). Germline CDR1 GTSNPN, CDR2 SVGIG (reference sequence). There are 12 residues in the CDR3. V dropped 3 bases and J dropped 5 bases, with 11 bases sitting between them. In nucleotides, the CDR3 is TGTGCCTGGAGCTTCGACAGTAACGAGCAGTACTTC. Translation: CAWSFDSNEQYF.

This chain uses TRBV6-2 or TRBV6-3 with TRBJ1-5; 10 bases match TRBD1. Per germline, CDR1 MNHEY and CDR2 SVGEGT. The trim removed 5 bases at V and 6 bases at J, leaving 4 bases unmatched. The CDR3 length is 14 residues. CDR3 nucleotides: TGTGCCAGCAGTCCGACAGGGGGCATTCAGCCCCAGCATTTT. Translated: CASSPTGGIQPQHF.

The chain recombines TRBV10-3 with TRBJ1-2, with TRBD1 as a possible D gene (5 bases). V was cut by 4 bases and J by 6 bases, with 12 bases left in between. The CDR3 consists of 13 residues. CDR1 ENHRY and CDR2 SYGVKD come from the germline V gene. Here the CDR3 DNA reads TGTGCCATCAGTGTGCCCAGGGTGGATGGCTACACCTTC. Protein: CAISVPRVDGYTF.

V gene TRBV18 combines with J gene TRBJ2-3, with D possibly TRBD2 on 6 matching bases. The CDR3 runs 16 residues. Germline V CDR1 and CDR2: KGHSH, LQKENI. V gave up 3 bases and J gave up 1 base, with 14 bases separating them. The CDR3 spells CASSPRRGGGTDTQYF. The CDR3, as DNA: TGTGCCAGCTCACCCCGTCGCGGCGGGGGCACAGATACGCAGTATTTT.

The chain carries TRBV29-1 and TRBJ2-3, with 7 bases aligning to TRBD2. The CDR3 consists of 14 residues. Trimming cost V 6 bases and J 4 bases; bases outside gene matches: 10. Germline assignment: CDR1 SQVTM and CDR2 ANQGSEA. The CDR3 nucleotides are TGCAGCGTGAACCCTCCGGGAGGTTCAGATACGCAGTATTTT. It yields the protein CSVNPPGGSDTQYF.

This clone has just one count. This chain uses TRBV27 with TRBJ2-1; tentatively, D is TRBD2 (6 bases). Germline V lookup: CDR1 MNHEY, CDR2 SMNVEV (reference sequence). This CDR3 contains 13 residues. Trimming removed 6 bases at V and 9 bases at J, with 15 bases between. The CDR3 nucleotides read TGTGCCAGCAGAGCGGGCCCTGGTCTTGAGCAGTTCTTC. It translates to CASRAGPGLEQFF.

The sample holds a few counts of this clone. The V gene is TRBV4-3, the J gene TRBJ2-7, with 10 bases aligning to TRBD1. Trimming cost V 1 base and J 3 bases; bases outside gene matches: 0. CDR3 length: 14 residues. Germline CDR1 is LGHNA and CDR2 is YSLEER. The CDR3 loop is CASSQGDRGYEQYF. The CDR3 region has the DNA TGCGCCAGCAGCCAAGGGGACAGGGGCTACGAGCAGTACTTC.

The V gene is TRBV7-9, the J gene TRBJ1-5; weak D call: TRBD1 (5 bases). V was shortened by 6 bases and J by 10 bases, with 16 bases between the two germline ends. CDR3 length: 13 residues. Per the germline V gene, CDR1 is SEHNR and CDR2 is FQNEAQ (reference sequence). The CDR3: CASRDTTGGPQHF. The CDR3 region has the DNA TGTGCCAGCAGGGATACCACAGGCGGTCCCCAGCATTTT.

The chain recombines TRBV3-1 (or the pseudogene TRBV3-2) with TRBJ1-2; D is perhaps TRBD1 (6 bases). Trimming pared 3 bases from V and 8 bases from J, leaving 10 bases between. The V gene's germline CDR1 is LGHDT and CDR2 YNNKEL (reference sequence). There are 12 residues in the CDR3. CDR3 region: CASSHPRGGYTF. For the CDR3, the DNA is TGTGCCAGCAGCCACCCAAGGGGGGGCTACACCTTC.

The chain carries TRBV12-1 and TRBJ2-2; the table assigns TRBD1, which was not confirmed against the DNA. TRBV12-1 corresponds to a pseudogene. CDR3 length: 17 residues. The CDR3 coding sequence is TGTGCCAGCTTCTCCTGGTTGGGGACAGGGCAAACCGGGGAGCTGTTTTTT. It encodes CASFSWLGTGQTGELFF.

The chain links TRBV2 to TRBJ1-2; D not certain. Germline loops: CDR1 SNHLY, CDR2 FYNNEI. Trimming took off 2 bases at V and 2 bases at J, with 12 bases between the two ends. The CDR3 consists of 15 residues. CDR3 in amino acids: CASSELGRLNYGYTF. As DNA, the CDR3 is TGTGCCAGCAGTGAATTGGGCAGGCTGAACTATGGCTACACCTTC.

The rearrangement uses TRBV6-2 or TRBV6-3 and TRBJ2-7; a possible D gene is TRBD1 (5 bases). The V end lost 2 bases, the J end lost 0 bases, and 14 bases lay between the germline ends. From germline, CDR1 is MNHEY and CDR2 SVGEGT. CDR3 length equals 16 residues. CDR3 bases: TGTGCCAGCAGTTACCCGAACAGGCCCCACTCCTACGAGCAGTACTTC. Translated: CASSYPNRPHSYEQYF.

V and J are TRBV29-1 and TRBJ1-2; D is unresolved. V was clipped by 4 bases and J by 7 bases, with 7 bases between them. The CDR3 is 10 residues long. Germline-derived CDR1 and CDR2 are SQVTM and ANQGSEA. CDR3 protein: CSVGEGGYTF. CDR3 DNA: TGCAGCGTTGGGGAGGGTGGCTACACCTTC.

The gene calls are TRBV28 and TRBJ2-2; 10 bases are shared with TRBD2. V lost 1 base to trimming and J lost 0 bases; unmatched junction nucleotides: 2. The CDR3 contains 17 residues. Germline V gene data show CDR1 as MDHEN and CDR2 as SYDVKM. Here the CDR3 DNA reads TGTGCCAGCAGTTTATTCCTAGCGGGAGCGAACACCGGGGAGCTGTTTTTT. Protein: CASSLFLAGANTGELFF.

The sample holds one count of this clone. This chain uses TRBV4-1 with TRBJ2-1; 11 bases align to TRBD2. The CDR3 loop spans 17 amino acids. CDR1 and CDR2 (germline): MGHRA, YSYEKL. V lost 0 bases, J lost 8 bases, and 9 bases stayed unmatched. The DNA of the CDR3 is TGCGCCAGCAGCCAAGAGCCTAGCGGGGGGCCGGGGGATGAGCAGTTCTTC. Translating gives CASSQEPSGGPGDEQFF.

The J gene is TRBJ1-4, the V gene TRBV9; possible D gene TRBD1, 6 bases. V was trimmed by 0 bases and J by 5 bases, leaving 11 bases between them. This CDR3 contains 15 residues. From germline, CDR1 is SGDLS and CDR2 YYNGEE. The CDR3 nucleotides are TGTGCCAGCAGCGTAGAGGGGGGGCTGAATGAAAAACTGTTTTTT. Amino acid sequence: CASSVEGGLNEKLFF.

The genes are TRBV4-2 and TRBJ2-7; 9 nucleotides match TRBD2. V shed 0 bases, J shed 7 bases, and the junction held 10 bases outside the gene matches. The CDR3 sequence is 16 residues long. Germline CDR1 LGHNA, CDR2 YNFKEQ. CDR3 coding DNA: TGTGCCAGCAGCCAAGATAGGAGCCTAGCGGGAAGTGAGCAGTACTTC. Encoded protein: CASSQDRSLAGSEQYF.

The J gene is TRBJ2-3, the V gene TRBV7-2; tentatively, D is TRBD1 (7 bases). Germline CDR1 and CDR2: SGHTA and FQGNSA. CDR3 length: 16 residues. V lost 5 bases and J 2 bases, leaving 17 bases between the germline ends. The CDR3 sequence: CASSRPRDRATDTQYF. CDR3 bases: TGTGCCAGCAGCCGTCCGCGGGACAGAGCCACAGATACGCAGTATTTT.

In DNA form, the CDR3 reads TGCGCCAGCAGCTTGGGGGGGATAAGGACTAGCGGAATCAATGAGCAGTTCTTC. It codes for CASSLGGIRTSGINEQFF. This rearrangement joins TRBV5-1 to TRBJ2-1; the match to TRBD2 covers 10 bases. This CDR3 contains 18 residues. The V gene end was trimmed by 0 bases and the J gene end by 6 bases; junction bases not matched to a gene: 12. Looked up from germline, CDR1 is SGHRS and CDR2 is YFSETQ.

The rearrangement links TRBV5-1 to TRBJ2-2, with TRBD1 matching over 9 bases. J lost 4 bases, V lost 1 base, and 2 bases had no gene match. The CDR3 has 15 residues. Germline CDR1 SGHRS, CDR2 YFSETQ. For the CDR3, the DNA is TGCGCCAGCAGCTTGACAGGGGGCAGCACCGGGGAGCTGTTTTTT. It translates to CASSLTGGSTGELFF.

The gene calls are TRBV5-1 and TRBJ2-2; 9 bases match TRBD1. Germline V gene sequence: CDR1 SGHRS, CDR2 YFSETQ. This CDR3 contains 15 residues. V was clipped by 4 bases and J by 6 bases; unmatched bases: 7. The CDR3 nucleotides read TGCGCCAGCAGCCCGGGGGGACAGGGCTCCGGGGAGCTGTTTTTT. Its translation is CASSPGGQGSGELFF.

The genes are TRBV24-1 and TRBJ2-3; tentative D call: TRBD2 (6 bases). This CDR3 comprises 16 residues. Germline V gives CDR1 KGHDR, CDR2 SFDVKD. V was shortened by 4 bases and J by 2 bases, with 15 bases between the two germline ends. The CDR3 sequence: CATSDPTGLHTDTQYF. The CDR3 nucleotides are TGTGCCACCAGTGACCCGACGGGACTTCACACAGATACGCAGTATTTT.

J is TRBJ2-7 and V is TRBV7-8; D perhaps matches TRBD2 (5 bases). Germline V gene sequence: CDR1 SGHVS, CDR2 FQNEAQ. Trimming shortened V by 5 bases and J by 5 bases, and 7 bases separated the two germline ends. The CDR3 consists of 11 residues. Here the CDR3 reads CASSNGDEQYF. The DNA for the CDR3 is TGTGCCAGCAGCAACGGGGACGAGCAGTACTTC.

The genes are TRBV3-1 (or the pseudogene TRBV3-2) and TRBJ2-1; 7 bases align to TRBD2. This CDR3 has 17 residues. CDR1 is LGHDT, CDR2 YNNKEL, per germline (reference sequence). Trimming at V came to 7 bases and at J to 5 bases, leaving 17 bases not matched to a gene. The CDR3 loop reads CASTGVRAGVTDNEQFF. In nucleotides, the CDR3 is TGTGCCAGCACGGGAGTGAGGGCGGGAGTGACCGACAATGAGCAGTTCTTC.